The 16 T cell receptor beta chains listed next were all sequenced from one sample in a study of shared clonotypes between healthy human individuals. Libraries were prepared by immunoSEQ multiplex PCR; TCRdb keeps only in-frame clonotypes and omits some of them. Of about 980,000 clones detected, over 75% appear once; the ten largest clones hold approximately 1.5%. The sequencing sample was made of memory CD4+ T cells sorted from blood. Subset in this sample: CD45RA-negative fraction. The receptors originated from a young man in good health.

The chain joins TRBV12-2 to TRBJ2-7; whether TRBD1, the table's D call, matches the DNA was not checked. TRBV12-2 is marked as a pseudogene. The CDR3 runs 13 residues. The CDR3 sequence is CASRLGQDYEQYF. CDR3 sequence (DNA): TGTGCAAGTCGCTTAGGACAGGACTACGAGCAGTACTTC.

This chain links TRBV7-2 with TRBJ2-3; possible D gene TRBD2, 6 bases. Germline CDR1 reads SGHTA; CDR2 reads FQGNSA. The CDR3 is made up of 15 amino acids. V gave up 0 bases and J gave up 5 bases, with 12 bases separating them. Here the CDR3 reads CASSLARERVDTQYF. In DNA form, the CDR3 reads TGTGCCAGCAGCTTAGCCCGGGAGAGGGTAGATACGCAGTATTTT.

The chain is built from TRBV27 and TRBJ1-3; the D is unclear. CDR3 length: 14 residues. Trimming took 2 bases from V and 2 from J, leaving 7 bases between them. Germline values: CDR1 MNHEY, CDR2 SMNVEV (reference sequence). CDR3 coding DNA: TGTGCCAGCAGTTTAAAGGCAGCTGGAAACACCATATATTTT. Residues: CASSLKAAGNTIYF.

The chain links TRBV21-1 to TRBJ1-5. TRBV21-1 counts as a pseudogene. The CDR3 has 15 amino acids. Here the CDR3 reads CAPFIGGYSNQPQHF. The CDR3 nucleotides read TGTGCCCCCTTTATCGGGGGCTATAGCAATCAGCCCCAGCATTTT.

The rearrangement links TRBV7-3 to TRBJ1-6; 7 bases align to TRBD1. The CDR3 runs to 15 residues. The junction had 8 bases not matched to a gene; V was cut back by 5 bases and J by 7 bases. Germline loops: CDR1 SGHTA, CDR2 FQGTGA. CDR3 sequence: CASSRTGQLNSPLHF. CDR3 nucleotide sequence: TGTGCCAGCAGCCGGACGGGACAGTTAAATTCACCCCTCCACTTT.

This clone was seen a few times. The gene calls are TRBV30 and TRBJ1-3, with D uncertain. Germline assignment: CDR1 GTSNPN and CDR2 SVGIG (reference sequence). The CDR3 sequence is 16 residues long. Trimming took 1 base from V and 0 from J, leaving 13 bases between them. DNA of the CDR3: TGTGCCTGGAGTGCCCTGGCGACGCACTCTGGAAACACCATATATTTT. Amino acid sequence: CAWSALATHSGNTIYF.

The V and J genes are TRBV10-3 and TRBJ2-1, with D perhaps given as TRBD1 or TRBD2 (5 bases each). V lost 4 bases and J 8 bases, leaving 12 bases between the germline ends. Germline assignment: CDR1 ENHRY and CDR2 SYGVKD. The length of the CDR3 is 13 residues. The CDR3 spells CAISGGSSDEQFF. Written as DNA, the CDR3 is TGTGCCATCAGTGGGGGGAGTAGCGATGAGCAGTTCTTC.

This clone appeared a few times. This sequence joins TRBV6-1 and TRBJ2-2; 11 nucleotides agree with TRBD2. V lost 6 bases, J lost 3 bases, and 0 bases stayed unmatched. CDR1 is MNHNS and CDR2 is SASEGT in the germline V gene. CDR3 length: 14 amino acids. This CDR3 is CASRLAGDTGELFF. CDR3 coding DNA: TGTGCCAGCAGACTAGCGGGGGACACCGGGGAGCTGTTTTTT.

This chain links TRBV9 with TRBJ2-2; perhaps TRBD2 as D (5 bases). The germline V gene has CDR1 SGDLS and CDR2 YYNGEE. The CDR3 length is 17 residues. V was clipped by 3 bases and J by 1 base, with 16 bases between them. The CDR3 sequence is CASSATSRTLNTGELFF. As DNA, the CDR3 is TGTGCCAGCAGCGCCACCTCCAGGACTCTGAACACCGGGGAGCTGTTTTTT.

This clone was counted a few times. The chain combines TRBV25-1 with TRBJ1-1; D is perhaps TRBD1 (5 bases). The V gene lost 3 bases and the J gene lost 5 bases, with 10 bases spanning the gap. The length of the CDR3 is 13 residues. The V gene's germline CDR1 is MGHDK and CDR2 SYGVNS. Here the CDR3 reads CASSEAGRTEAFF. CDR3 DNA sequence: TGTGCCAGCAGTGAGGCAGGGAGAACTGAAGCTTTCTTT.

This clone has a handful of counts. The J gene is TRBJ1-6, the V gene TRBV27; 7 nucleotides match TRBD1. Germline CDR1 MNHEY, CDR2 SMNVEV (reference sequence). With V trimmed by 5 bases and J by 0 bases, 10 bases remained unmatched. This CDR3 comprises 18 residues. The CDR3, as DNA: TGTGCCAGCAGTCTCAGGGGGTTCCCGAGCTCCTATAATTCACCCCTCCACTTT. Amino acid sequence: CASSLRGFPSSYNSPLHF.

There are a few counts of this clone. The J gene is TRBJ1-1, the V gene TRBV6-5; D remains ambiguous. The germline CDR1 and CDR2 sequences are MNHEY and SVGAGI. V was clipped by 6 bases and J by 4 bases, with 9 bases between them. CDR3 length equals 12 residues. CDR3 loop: CASRTDFTEAFF. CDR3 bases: TGTGCCAGCAGAACGGATTTCACTGAAGCTTTCTTT.

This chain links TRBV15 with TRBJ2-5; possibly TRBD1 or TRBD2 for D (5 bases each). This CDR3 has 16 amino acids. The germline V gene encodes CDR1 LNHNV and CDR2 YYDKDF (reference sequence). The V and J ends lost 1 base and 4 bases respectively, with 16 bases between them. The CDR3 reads CATSRGGSPGRETQYF. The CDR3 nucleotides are TGTGCCACCAGCAGAGGGGGCAGCCCGGGGCGAGAGACCCAGTACTTC.

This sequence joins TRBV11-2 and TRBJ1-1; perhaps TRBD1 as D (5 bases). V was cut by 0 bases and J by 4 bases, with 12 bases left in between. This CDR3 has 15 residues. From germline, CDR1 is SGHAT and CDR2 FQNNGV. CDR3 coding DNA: TGTGCCAGCAGCTTAGATGGCGGGGGGGGCACTGAAGCTTTCTTT. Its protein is CASSLDGGGGTEAFF.

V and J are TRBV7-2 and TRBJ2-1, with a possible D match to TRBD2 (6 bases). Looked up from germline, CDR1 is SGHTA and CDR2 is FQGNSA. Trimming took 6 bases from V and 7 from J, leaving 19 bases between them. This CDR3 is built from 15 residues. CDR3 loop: CASRPPSGGGNEQFF. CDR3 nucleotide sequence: TGTGCCAGCAGGCCACCAAGTGGGGGAGGTAATGAGCAGTTCTTC.

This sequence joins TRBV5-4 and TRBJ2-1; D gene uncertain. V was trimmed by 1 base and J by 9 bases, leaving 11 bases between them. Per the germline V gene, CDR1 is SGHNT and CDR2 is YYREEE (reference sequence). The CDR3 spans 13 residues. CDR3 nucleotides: TGTGCCAGCAGCTTGTTGTCTCAGCGTGAGCAGTTCTTC. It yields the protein CASSLLSQREQFF.